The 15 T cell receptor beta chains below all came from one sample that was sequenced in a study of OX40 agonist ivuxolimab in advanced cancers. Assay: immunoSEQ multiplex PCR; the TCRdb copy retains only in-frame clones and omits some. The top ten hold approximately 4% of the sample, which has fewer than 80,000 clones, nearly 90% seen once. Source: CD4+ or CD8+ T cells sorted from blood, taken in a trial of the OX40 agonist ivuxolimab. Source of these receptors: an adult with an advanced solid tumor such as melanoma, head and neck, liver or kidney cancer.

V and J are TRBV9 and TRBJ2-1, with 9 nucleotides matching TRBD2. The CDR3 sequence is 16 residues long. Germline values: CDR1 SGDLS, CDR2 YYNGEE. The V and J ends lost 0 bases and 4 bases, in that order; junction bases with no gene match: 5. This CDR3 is CASSVEGAGGYNEQFF. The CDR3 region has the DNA TGTGCCAGCAGCGTAGAGGGGGCGGGAGGGTACAATGAGCAGTTCTTC.

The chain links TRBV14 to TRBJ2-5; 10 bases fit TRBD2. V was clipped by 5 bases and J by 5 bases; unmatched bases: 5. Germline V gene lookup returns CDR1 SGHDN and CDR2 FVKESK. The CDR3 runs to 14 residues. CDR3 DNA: TGTGCCAGCAGCGACCTAGCGGGAGACGAGACCCAGTACTTC. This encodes CASSDLAGDETQYF.

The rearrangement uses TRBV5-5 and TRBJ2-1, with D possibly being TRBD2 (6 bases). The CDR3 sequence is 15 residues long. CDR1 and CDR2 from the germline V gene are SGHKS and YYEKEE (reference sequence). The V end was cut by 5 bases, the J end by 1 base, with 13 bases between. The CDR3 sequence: CASRSRGSSYNEQFF. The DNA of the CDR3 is TGTGCCAGCAGAAGCCGGGGGAGTTCCTACAATGAGCAGTTCTTC.

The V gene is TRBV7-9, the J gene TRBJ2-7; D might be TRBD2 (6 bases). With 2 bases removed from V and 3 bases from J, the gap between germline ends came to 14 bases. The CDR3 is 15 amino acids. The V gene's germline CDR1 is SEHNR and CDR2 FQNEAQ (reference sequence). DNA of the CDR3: TGTGCCAGCAGCTTATTAGGAGGGAGCCTCTACGAGCAGTACTTC. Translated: CASSLLGGSLYEQYF.

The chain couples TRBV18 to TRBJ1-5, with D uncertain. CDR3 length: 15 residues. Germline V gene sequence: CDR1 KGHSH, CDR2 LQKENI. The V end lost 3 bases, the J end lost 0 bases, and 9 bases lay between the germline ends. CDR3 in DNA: TGTGCCAGCTCACCCCGAGAAGGTAGCAATCAGCCCCAGCATTTT. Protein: CASSPREGSNQPQHF.

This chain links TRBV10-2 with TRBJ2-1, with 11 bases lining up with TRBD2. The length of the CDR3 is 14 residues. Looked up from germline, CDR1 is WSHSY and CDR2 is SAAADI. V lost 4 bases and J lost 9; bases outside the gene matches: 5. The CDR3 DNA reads TGCGCCAGCAGTGTTAGCGGGGGGGTGGGTGAGCAGTTCTTC. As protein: CASSVSGGVGEQFF.

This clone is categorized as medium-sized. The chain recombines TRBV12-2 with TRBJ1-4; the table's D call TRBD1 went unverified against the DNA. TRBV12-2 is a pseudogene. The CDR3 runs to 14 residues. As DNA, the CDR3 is TGTGCAAGTCGCTTAATCAGGGGTCGAGAAAAACTGTTTTTT. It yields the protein CASRLIRGREKLFF.

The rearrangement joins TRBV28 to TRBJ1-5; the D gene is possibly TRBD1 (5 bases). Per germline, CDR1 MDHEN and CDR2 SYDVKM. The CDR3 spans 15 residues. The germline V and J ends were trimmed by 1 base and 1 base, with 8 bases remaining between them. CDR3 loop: CASSLFGDSNQPQHF. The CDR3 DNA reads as TGTGCCAGCAGTTTATTCGGGGACAGCAATCAGCCCCAGCATTTT.

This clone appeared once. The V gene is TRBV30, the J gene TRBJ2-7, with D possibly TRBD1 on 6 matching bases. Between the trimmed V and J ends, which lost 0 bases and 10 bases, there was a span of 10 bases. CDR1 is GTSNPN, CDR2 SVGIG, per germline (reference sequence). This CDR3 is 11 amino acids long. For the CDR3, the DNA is TGTGCCTGGAGTGTACTTGGGGGCCAGTACTTC. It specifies CAWSVLGGQYF.

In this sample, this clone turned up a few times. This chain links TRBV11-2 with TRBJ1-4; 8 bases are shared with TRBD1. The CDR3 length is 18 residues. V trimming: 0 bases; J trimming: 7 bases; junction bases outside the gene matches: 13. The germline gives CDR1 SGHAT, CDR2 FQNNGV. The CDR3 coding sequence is TGTGCCAGCAGCTTAGATCGGGCCAGGGGGCGTTTTGGTGAAAAACTGTTTTTT. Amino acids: CASSLDRARGRFGEKLFF.

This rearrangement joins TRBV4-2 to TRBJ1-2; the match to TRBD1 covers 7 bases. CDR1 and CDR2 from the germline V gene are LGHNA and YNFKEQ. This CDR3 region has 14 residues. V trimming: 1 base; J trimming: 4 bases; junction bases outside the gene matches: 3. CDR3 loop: CASSQGGQFYGYTF. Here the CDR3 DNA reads TGTGCCAGCAGCCAAGGGGGACAGTTCTATGGCTACACCTTC.

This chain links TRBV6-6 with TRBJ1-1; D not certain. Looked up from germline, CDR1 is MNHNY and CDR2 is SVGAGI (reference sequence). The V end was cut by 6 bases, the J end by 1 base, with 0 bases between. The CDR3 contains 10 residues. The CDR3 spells CASRNTEAFF. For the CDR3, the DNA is TGTGCCAGCAGGAACACTGAAGCTTTCTTT.

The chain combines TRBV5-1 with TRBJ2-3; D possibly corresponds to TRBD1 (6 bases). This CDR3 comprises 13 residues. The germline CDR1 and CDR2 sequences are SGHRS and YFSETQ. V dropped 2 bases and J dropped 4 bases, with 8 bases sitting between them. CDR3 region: CASSLQGPDTQYF. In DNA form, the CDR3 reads TGCGCCAGCAGCTTACAGGGCCCAGATACGCAGTATTTT.

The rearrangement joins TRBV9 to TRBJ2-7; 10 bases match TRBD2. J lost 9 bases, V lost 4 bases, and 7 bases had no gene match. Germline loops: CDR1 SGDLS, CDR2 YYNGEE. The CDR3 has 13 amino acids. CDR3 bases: TGTGCCAGCAGCCTAAGCGGGAGGGGCGGGCAGTACTTC. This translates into CASSLSGRGGQYF.

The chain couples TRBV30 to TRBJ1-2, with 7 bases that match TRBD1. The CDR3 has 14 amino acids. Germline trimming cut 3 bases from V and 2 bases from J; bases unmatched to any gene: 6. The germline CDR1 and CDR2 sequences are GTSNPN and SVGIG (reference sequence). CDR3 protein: CAWSRQGRNYGYTF. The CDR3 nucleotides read TGTGCCTGGAGCCGACAGGGAAGAAACTATGGCTACACCTTC.